This is a list of T cell receptor beta chains from one sample in a study of blood T cell repertoires in COVID-19. Produced via immunoSEQ multiplex PCR; TCRdb's table is partial and in-frame only. The table shows a few hundred thousand clones, with roughly 89% occurring only once. The sample consisted of peripheral blood. The receptors shown here come from a man between 25 and 39 years old with acute or convalescent COVID-19. Both conserved end residues are part of each CDR3. Each record gives: J gene, V gene, CDR3 protein.

>TRBJ2-7|TRBV5-1
CASSLDSMGGTREQYF
>TRBJ1-6|TRBV5-1
CASSSWTGVNSPLHF
>TRBJ2-3|TRBV5-1
CASWSGGADTQYF
>TRBJ2-7|TRBV4-1
CASSQGTENFYEQYF
>TRBJ2-5|TRBV18
CASSPLRQGSETQYF
>TRBJ2-3|TRBV4-1
CASSQGPGGNGADTQYF
>TRBJ1-1|TRBV5-1
CASSRTGRGNTEAFF
>TRBJ2-5|TRBV27
CASSVLFGTQYF
>TRBJ2-1|TRBV12-3/TRBV12-4
CASSFRVREQFF
>TRBJ1-1|TRBV30
CAWRTGGQGAEAFF
>TRBJ2-1|TRBV30
CAWRRAGGSHNEQFF
>TRBJ2-7|TRBV27
CASSPQTGLRGAYF
>TRBJ2-6|TRBV6-6
CANAGSGANVLTF
>TRBJ1-1|TRBV29-1
CSATGLNTEAFF
>TRBJ2-2|TRBV7-9
CASSWKPGQGFNTGELFF
>TRBJ2-2|TRBV7-9
CASSWDSDTGELFF
>TRBJ1-1|TRBV7-9
CASSLVGRDTEAFF
>TRBJ2-3|TRBV7-3
CASSLTEGANTDTQYF
>TRBJ2-6|TRBV11-2
CASSLEAGGPGANVLTF
>TRBJ2-7|TRBV6-5
CASREGLYYEQYF
>TRBJ2-5|TRBV24-1
CATAQGGNQETQYF
>TRBJ2-7|TRBV2
CASSGDSPSYEQYF
>TRBJ1-5|TRBV24-1
CATSTGGAGQPQHF
>TRBJ1-4|TRBV4-1
CASSQGGGQNEKLFF
>TRBJ1-1|TRBV2
CASSGAGYSLNTEAFF
>TRBJ2-5|TRBV19
CASSKSSGRARETQYF
>TRBJ2-1|TRBV3-1/TRBV3-2
CASSQLATEQFF
>TRBJ1-2|TRBV27
CASRLRGMVDGYTF
>TRBJ1-3|TRBV5-1
CASSGGDVGNTIYF
>TRBJ2-7|TRBV7-2
CASSLKFDRLPYEQYF
>TRBJ1-2|TRBV20-1
CSASKTGSKISNYGYTF
>TRBJ1-1|TRBV5-1
CASSLQGNTEAFF
>TRBJ2-7|TRBV28
CASRLLSGGDYEQYF
>TRBJ1-6|TRBV27
CASSPQTGLNSPLHF
>TRBJ1-1|TRBV27
CASSLAGANTEAFF